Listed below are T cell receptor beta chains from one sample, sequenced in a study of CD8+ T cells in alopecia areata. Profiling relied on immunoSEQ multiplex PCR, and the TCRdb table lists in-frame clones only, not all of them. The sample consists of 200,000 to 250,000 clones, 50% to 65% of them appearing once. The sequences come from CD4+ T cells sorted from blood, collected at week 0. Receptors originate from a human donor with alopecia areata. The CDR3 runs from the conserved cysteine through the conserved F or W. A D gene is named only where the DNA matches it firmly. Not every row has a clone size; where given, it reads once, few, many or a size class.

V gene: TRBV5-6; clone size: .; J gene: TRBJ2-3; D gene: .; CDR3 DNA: TGTGCCAGCAGCTTGGGGACAGAAGATACGCAGTATTTT; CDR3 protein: CASSLGTEDTQYF
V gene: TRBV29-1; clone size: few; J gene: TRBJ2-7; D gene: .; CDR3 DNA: TGCAGCGTTGGGGGGATCAAGGACGAGCAGTACTTC; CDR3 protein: CSVGGIKDEQYF
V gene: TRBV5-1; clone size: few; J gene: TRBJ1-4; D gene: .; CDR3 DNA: TGCGCCAGCACTCCCGGGGAAGGGGTCCCTAATGAAAAACTGTTTTTT; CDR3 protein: CASTPGEGVPNEKLFF
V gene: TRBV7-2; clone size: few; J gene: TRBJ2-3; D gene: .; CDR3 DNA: TGTGCCAGCGCTACCCAAAGGACAAGCACAGATACGCAGTATTTT; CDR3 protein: CASATQRTSTDTQYF
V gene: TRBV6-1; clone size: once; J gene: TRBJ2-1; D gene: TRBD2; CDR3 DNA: TGTGCCAGCAGTGCCCGACTAGCGGGGGCCTTCTACAATGAGCAGTTCTTC; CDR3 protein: CASSARLAGAFYNEQFF
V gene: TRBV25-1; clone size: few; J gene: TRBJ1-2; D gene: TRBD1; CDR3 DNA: TGTGCCAGCAGTGTCGATATATCCGGGACAGGGGAGGGCTACACCTTC; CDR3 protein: CASSVDISGTGEGYTF
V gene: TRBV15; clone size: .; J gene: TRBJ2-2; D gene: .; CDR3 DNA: TGTGCCACCAGCATAGACAGATACACCGGGGAGCTGTTTTTT; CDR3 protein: CATSIDRYTGELFF
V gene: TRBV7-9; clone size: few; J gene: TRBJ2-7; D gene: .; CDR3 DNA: TGTGCCAGCTACTCCCAGGGGTTCTCCGAGCAGTACTTC; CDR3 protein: CASYSQGFSEQYF
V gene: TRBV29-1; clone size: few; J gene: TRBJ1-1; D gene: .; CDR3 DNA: TGCAGCGTACACAAGAACACTGAAGCTTTCTTT; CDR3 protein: CSVHKNTEAFF
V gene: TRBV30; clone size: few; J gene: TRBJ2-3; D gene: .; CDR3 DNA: TGTGCCTGGAAAGACAAGACCTACACAGATACGCAGTATTTT; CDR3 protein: CAWKDKTYTDTQYF
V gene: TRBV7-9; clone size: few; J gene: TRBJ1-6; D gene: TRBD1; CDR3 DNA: TGTGCCAGCAGCTGGACAGGCCTCAATTCACCCCTCCACTTT; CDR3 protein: CASSWTGLNSPLHF
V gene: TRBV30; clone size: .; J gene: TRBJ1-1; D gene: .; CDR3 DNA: TGTGCCTGGAATCGGGAGAGGGAAGCTTTCTTT; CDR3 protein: CAWNREREAFF
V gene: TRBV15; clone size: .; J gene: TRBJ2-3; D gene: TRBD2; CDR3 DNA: TGTGCCACCAGCAGAAGACTAGCGGGACCTAGCACAGATACGCAGTATTTT; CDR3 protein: CATSRRLAGPSTDTQYF
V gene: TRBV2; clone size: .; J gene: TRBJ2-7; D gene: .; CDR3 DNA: TGTGCCAGCAGTGGAGGGGCCTACGAGCAGTACTTC; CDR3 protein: CASSGGAYEQYF
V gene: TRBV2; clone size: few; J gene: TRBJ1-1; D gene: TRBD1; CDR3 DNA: TGTGCCAGCAGTGGTAGGGGGCGAGTCGCTGAAGCTTTCTTT; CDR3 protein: CASSGRGRVAEAFF
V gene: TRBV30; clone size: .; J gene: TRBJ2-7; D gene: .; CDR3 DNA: TGTGCCTGCACCGGGAGAAGTGTGTCCTACGAGCAGTACTTC; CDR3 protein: CACTGRSVSYEQYF
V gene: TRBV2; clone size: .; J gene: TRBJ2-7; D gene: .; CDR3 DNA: TGTGCCAGCAGTGGCAGGGGCGAGGGTCTGCTGAGGGGAAGGGAGGACGAGCAGTACTTC; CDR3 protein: CASSGRGEGLLRGREDEQYF
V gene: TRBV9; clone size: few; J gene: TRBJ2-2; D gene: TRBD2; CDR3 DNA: TGTGCCAGCAGCGTAGAAACTAGCGGGGGCGGGGAGCTGTTTTTT; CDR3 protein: CASSVETSGGGELFF
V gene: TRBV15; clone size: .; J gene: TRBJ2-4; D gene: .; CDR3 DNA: TGTGCCACCAGCAGAGATGAAGGGTTAGCCAAAAACATTCAGTACTTC; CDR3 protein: CATSRDEGLAKNIQYF
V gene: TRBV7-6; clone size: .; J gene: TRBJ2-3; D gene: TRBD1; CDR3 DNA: TGTGCCAGCAGCTTCGGACAGGGCACAGATACGCAGTATTTT; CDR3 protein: CASSFGQGTDTQYF
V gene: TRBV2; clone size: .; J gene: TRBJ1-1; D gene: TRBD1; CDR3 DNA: TGTGCCAGCAGTGGGGGACAGGGGGCAGGAAACACTGAAGCTTTCTTT; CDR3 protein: CASSGGQGAGNTEAFF
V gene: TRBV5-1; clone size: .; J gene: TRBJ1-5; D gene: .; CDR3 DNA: TGCGCCAGCAGCTTGCACGGGGGTACGGAGCAGCCCCAGCATTTT; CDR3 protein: CASSLHGGTEQPQHF
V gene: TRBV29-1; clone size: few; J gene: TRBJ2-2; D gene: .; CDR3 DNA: TGCAGCGCCTCAGGGTCAACTGGATCCACCGGGGAGCTGTTTTTT; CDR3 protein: CSASGSTGSTGELFF
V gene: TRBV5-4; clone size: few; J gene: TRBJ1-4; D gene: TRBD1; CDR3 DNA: TGTGCCAGCAGCTTACAGGGGGCTAATGAAAAACTGTTTTTT; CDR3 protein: CASSLQGANEKLFF
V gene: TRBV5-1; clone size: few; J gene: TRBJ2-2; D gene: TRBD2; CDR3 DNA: TGCGCCAGCGGAAAGGGAGGGAGCCCCGGGGAGCTGTTTTTT; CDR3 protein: CASGKGGSPGELFF
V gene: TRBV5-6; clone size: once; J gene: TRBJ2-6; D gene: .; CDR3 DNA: TGTGCCAGCAGCTTGGCCGTCGGGGCCTCTGGGGCCAACGTCCTGACTTTC; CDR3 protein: CASSLAVGASGANVLTF
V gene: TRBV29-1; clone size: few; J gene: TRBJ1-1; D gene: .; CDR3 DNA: TGCAGCGTTGAAAACGATGGGACTTTACGTACTGAAGCTTTCTTT; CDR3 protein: CSVENDGTLRTEAFF
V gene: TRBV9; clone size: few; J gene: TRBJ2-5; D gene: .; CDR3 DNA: TGTGCCAGCAGCGTAGACCGACAAGAGACCCAGTACTTC; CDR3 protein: CASSVDRQETQYF
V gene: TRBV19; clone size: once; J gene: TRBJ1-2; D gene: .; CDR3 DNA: TGTGCCAGTAGTATGGGGGCCTGGTATGGCTACACCTTC; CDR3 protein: CASSMGAWYGYTF